This TCR beta chain was recorded in a study of blood T cell repertoires in COVID-19. In the study overall: Material from acute and convalescent COVID-19 was sourced from the United States, Italy and Spain. PBMCs, B-cell-depleted T cells, or T cells provided the cDNA or gDNA that made up the material.

In germline, CDR1 is SGHAT, CDR2 FQDESV (reference sequence). The CDR3 consists of 14 residues. V was clipped by 4 bases and J by 5 bases; unmatched bases: 7. In the original processing: It was from reference gene primer amplification that nucleated cell counts were estimated. The data were produced by immunoSEQ multiplex PCR, yet TCRdb's version contains in-frame clones alone and is incomplete. V and J calls and clone size follow that table, whereas D and trimming were derived from the DNA. The table includes 95,000 to 120,000 clones, just under 90% detected once. Sequencing was done on a sample of peripheral blood. The V gene is TRBV11-1, the J gene TRBJ1-1, with 7 bases aligning to TRBD1. The TCR comes from a woman in her forties or fifties with acute or convalescent COVID-19. The CDR3 DNA reads as TGTGCCAGCAGCTCTCGGACAGGAGAAACTGAAGCTTTCTTT. Protein product: CASSSRTGETEAFF.